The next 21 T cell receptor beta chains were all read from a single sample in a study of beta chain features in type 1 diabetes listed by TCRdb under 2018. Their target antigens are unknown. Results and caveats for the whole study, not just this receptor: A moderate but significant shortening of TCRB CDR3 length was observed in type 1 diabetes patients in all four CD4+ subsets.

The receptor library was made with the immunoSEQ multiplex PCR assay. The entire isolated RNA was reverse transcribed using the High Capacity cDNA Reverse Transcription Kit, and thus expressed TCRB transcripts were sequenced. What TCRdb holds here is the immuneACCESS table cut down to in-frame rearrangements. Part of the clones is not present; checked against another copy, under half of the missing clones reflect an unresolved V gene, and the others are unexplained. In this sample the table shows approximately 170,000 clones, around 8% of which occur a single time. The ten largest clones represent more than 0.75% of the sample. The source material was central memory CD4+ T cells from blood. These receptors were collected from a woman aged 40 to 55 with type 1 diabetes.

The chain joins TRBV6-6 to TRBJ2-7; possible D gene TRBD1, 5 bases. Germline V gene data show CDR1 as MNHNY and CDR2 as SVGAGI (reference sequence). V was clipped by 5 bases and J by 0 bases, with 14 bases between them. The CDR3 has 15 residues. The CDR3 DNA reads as TGTGCCAGCAGTCCCCCGACAGTGAACTCCTACGAGCAGTACTTC. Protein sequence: CASSPPTVNSYEQYF.

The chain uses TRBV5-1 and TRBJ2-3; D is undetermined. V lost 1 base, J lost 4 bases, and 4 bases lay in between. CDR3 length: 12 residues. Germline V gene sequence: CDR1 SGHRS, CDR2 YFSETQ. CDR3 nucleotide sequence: TGCGCCAGCAGCTTGCGTCCAGATACGCAGTATTTT. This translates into CASSLRPDTQYF.

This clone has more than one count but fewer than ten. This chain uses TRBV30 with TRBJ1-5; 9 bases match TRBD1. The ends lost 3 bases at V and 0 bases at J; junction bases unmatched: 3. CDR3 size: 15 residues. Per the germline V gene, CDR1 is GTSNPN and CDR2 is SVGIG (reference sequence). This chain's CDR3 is CAWRKQGASNQPQHF. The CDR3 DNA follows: TGTGCCTGGAGGAAACAGGGGGCTAGCAATCAGCCCCAGCATTTT.

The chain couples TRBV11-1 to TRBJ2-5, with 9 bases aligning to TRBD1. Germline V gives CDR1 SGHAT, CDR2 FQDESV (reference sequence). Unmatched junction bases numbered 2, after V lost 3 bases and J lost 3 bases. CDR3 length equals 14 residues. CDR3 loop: CASSFGQGKETQYF. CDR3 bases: TGTGCCAGCAGCTTTGGACAGGGGAAAGAGACCCAGTACTTC. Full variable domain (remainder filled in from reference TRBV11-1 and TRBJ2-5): EAEVAQSPRYKITEKSQAVAFWCDPISGHATLYWYRQILGQGPELLVQFQDESVVDDSQLPKDRFSAERLKGVDSTLKIQPAELGDSAMYLCASSFGQGKETQYFGPGTRLLVL.

CDR3 protein: CASSFHRDHQPQHF. For the CDR3, the DNA is TGTGCCAGCAGTTTTCACAGGGATCATCAGCCCCAGCATTTT. The gene calls are TRBV6-5 and TRBJ1-5; a possible D gene is TRBD1 (6 bases). The germline V and J ends were trimmed by 4 bases and 5 bases, with 12 bases remaining between them. This CDR3 comprises 14 residues. Germline CDR1 MNHEY, CDR2 SVGAGI.

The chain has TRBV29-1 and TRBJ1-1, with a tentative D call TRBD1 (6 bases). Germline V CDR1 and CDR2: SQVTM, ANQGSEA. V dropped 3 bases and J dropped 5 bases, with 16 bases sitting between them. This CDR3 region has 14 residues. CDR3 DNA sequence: TGCAGCGTTGAGAGGGGGGCGCGGGGGACTGAAGCTTTCTTT. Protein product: CSVERGARGTEAFF.

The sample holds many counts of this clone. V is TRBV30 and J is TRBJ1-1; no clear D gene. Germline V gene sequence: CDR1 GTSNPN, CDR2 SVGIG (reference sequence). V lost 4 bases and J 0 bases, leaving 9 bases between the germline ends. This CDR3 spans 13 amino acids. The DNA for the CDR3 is TGTGCCTGGACCCCGGCGGTGAACACTGAAGCTTTCTTT. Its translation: CAWTPAVNTEAFF.

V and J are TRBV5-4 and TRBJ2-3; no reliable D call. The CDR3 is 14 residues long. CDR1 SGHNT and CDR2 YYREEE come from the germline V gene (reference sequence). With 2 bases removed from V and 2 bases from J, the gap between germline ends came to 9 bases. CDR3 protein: CASSFDSSTDTQYF. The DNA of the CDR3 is TGTGCCAGCAGCTTTGACTCTTCCACAGATACGCAGTATTTT.

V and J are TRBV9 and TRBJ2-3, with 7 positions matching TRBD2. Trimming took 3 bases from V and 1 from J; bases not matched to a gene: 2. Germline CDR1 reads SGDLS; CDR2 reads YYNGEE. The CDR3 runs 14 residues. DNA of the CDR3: TGTGCCAGCAGCGGTCTAGCGGGCACAGATACGCAGTATTTT. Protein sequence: CASSGLAGTDTQYF.

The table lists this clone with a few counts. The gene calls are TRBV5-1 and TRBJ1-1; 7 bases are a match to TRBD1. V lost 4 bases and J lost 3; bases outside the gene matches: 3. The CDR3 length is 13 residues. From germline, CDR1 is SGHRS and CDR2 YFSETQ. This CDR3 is CASSPDRDTEAFF. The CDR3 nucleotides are TGCGCCAGCAGCCCCGACAGGGACACTGAAGCTTTCTTT.

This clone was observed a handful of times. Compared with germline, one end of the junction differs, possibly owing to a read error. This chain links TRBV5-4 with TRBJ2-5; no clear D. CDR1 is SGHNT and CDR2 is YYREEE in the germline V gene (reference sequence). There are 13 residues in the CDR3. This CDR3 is CASSQDLSETQYF. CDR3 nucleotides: TGCGCCAGCAGCCAAGATCTATCAGAGACCCAGTACTTC.

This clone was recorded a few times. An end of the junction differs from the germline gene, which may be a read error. The CDR3 sequence: CASSQDGGGPADTQYF. Here the CDR3 DNA reads TGCGCCAGCAGCCAGGATGGGGGGGGCCCGGCAGATACGCAGTATTTT. The chain couples TRBV7-2 to TRBJ2-3; TRBD2 is a possible D gene (7 bases). Per germline, CDR1 SGHTA and CDR2 FQGNSA. This CDR3 is built from 16 residues.

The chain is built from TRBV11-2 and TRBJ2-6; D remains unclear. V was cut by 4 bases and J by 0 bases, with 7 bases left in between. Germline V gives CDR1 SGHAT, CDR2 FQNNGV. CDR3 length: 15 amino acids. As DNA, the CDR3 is TGTGCCAGCAGCTCTCGTAGCTCTGGGGCCAACGTCCTGACTTTC. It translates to CASSSRSSGANVLTF.

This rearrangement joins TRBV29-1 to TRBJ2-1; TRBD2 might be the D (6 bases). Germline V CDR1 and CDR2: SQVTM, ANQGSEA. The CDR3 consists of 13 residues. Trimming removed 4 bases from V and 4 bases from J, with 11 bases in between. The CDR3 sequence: CSVGFGTYNEQFF. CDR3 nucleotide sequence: TGCAGCGTTGGGTTCGGGACTTACAATGAGCAGTTCTTC.

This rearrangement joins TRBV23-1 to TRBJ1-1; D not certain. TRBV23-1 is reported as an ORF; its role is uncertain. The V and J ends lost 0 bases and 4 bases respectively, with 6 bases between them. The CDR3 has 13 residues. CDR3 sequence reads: CASSQSSLTEAFF. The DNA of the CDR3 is TGCGCCAGCAGTCAATCTTCCCTCACTGAAGCTTTCTTT.

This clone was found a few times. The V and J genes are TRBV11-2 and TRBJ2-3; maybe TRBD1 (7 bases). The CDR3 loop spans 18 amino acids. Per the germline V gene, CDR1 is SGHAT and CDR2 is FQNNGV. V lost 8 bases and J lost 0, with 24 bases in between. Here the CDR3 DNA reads TGTGCCAGCTCCTACCGCCCAGGGGGAGGAATTAGCACAGATACGCAGTATTTT. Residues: CASSYRPGGGISTDTQYF.

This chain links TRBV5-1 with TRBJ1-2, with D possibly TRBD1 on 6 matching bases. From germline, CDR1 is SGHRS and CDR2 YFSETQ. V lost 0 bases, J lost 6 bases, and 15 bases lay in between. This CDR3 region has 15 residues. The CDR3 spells CASSLGAQGTNGYTF. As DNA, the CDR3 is TGCGCCAGCAGCTTGGGGGCGCAGGGGACCAATGGCTACACCTTC.

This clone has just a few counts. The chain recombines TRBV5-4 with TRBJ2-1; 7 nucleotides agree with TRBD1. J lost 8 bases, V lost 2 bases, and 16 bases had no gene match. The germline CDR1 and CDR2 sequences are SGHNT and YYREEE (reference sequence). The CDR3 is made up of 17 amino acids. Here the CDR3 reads CASSLGGTGAQVHEQFF. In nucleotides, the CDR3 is TGTGCCAGCAGCTTAGGTGGTACAGGGGCGCAGGTACATGAGCAGTTCTTC.

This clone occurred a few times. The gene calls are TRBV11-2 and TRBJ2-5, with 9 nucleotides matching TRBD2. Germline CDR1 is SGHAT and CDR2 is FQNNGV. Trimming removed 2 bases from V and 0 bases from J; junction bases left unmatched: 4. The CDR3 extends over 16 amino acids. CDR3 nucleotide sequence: TGTGCCAGCAGCTTATGGCTAGCGGGGAACCAAGAGACCCAGTACTTC. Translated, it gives CASSLWLAGNQETQYF.

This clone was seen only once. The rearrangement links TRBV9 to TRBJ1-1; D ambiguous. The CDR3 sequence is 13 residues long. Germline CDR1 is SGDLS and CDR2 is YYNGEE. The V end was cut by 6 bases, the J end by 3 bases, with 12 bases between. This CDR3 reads CASNVSSYTEAFF. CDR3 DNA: TGTGCCAGCAACGTTTCTTCCTACACTGAAGCTTTCTTT.

CDR3 sequence (DNA): TGCGCCAGCCTCCTCCGGGGAGATAGCAATCAGCCCCAGCATTTT. Translated, it gives CASLLRGDSNQPQHF. The chain links TRBV5-1 to TRBJ1-5, with D unclear. The CDR3 is 15 amino acids. Germline V CDR1 and CDR2: SGHRS, YFSETQ. V lost 7 bases to trimming and J lost 0 bases, with 14 bases between them.